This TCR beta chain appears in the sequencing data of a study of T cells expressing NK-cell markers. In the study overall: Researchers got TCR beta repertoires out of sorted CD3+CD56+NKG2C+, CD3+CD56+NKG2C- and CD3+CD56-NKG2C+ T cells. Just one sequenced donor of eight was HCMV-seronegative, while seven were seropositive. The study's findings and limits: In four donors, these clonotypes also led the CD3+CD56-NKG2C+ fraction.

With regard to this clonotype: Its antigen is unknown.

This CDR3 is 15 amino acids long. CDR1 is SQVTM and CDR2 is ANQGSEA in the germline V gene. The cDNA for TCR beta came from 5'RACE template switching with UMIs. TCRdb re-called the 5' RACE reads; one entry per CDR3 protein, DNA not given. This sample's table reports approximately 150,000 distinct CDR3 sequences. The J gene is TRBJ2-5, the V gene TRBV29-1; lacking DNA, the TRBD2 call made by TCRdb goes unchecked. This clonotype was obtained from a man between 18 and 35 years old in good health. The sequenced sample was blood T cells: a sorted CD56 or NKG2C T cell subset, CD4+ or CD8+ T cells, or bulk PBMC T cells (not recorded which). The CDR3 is CSVELRREGRETQYF.